Listed here are 28 T cell receptor beta chains from one sample, sequenced in a study of T cells in Graves' hyperthyroidism and ophthalmopathy. Amplified regions were TCR beta CDR3 sequences from RNA transcripts. An initial round of RT-PCR targeting the TCR CDR3 relied on the HTBI primer set. Each CDR3 protein gets one entry after TCRdb re-called the multiplex PCR reads with MiXCR. The repertoire consists of some 510,000 distinct CDR3 sequences, with roughly 20% occurring once and the leading ten covering about 25%. The source material was blood. The receptors were gathered from a man between 18 and 35 years old with Graves' hyperthyroidism.

This chain links TRBV6-1 with TRBJ1-1, with D hard to call. V lost 7 bases to trimming and J lost 1 base, with 13 bases between them. CDR1 and CDR2 (germline): MNHNS, SASEGT. The CDR3 loop spans 14 amino acids. The CDR3 region has the DNA TGTGCCAGCAATACGGCAGCTTCGAACACTGAAGCTTTCTTT. Translation: CASNTAASNTEAFF.

J is TRBJ1-5 and V is TRBV6-5, with D unresolved. The V end lost 3 bases, the J end lost 0 bases, and 9 bases lay between the germline ends. The CDR3 contains 15 residues. Looked up from germline, CDR1 is MNHEY and CDR2 is SVGAGI. CDR3: CASSYAAASNQPQHF. The CDR3 bases are TGTGCCAGCAGTTATGCGGCAGCTAGCAATCAGCCCCAGCATTTT.

This clonotype was observed at least ten times. The rearrangement joins TRBV6-5 to TRBJ1-1, with a weak D call TRBD1 (6 bases). Per germline, CDR1 MNHEY and CDR2 SVGAGI. This CDR3 spans 15 amino acids. Trimming removed 5 bases at V and 4 bases at J, with 17 bases between. In nucleotides, the CDR3 is TGTGCCAGCAGTCCGACAGGCAGGGTATCCACTGAAGCTTTCTTT. The encoded protein is CASSPTGRVSTEAFF.

Ten or more counts support this clonotype. This rearrangement joins TRBV5-1 to TRBJ1-1, with TRBD1 matching 7 bases. Germline lookup yields CDR1 SGHRS and CDR2 YFSETQ. V shed 7 bases and J 1 base; nucleotides not matched to a gene: 10. The CDR3 has 15 amino acids. The CDR3: CASCGTGQTNTEAFF. In nucleotides, the CDR3 is TGCGCCAGCTGTGGAACGGGACAGACGAACACTGAAGCTTTCTTT.

This clonotype was counted only a few times. This sequence joins TRBV2 and TRBJ2-7, with D possibly called TRBD1 or TRBD2 (5 bases each). Germline V lookup: CDR1 SNHLY, CDR2 FYNNEI. V dropped 6 bases and J dropped 8 bases, with 20 bases sitting between them. The length of the CDR3 is 14 residues. The CDR3 spells CASSPGRRTGKQYF. CDR3 nucleotide sequence: TGTGCCAGCAGCCCGGGACGGCGTACGGGAAAGCAGTACTTC.

This clonotype was counted at least ten times. CDR3 region: CASREDLSPLQYF. DNA of the CDR3: TGTGCCAGCAGAGAGGACTTGAGCCCCCTTCAGTACTTC. J is TRBJ2-7 and V is TRBV6-1; D perhaps matches TRBD2 (5 bases). The V gene's germline CDR1 is MNHNS and CDR2 SASEGT. The CDR3 extends over 13 amino acids. Trimming left V 6 bases short and J 10 bases short, with 19 bases between.

This clonotype was detected many times. The J gene is TRBJ2-4, the V gene TRBV10-3, with a possible D match to TRBD1 (6 bases). Trimming shortened V by 2 bases and J by 1 base, and 15 bases separated the two germline ends. The CDR3 runs to 17 residues. Germline values: CDR1 ENHRY, CDR2 SYGVKD. The CDR3 region is CAISETFTGSAKNIQYF. The CDR3 DNA reads TGTGCCATCAGTGAGACATTTACAGGGTCGGCCAAAAACATTCAGTACTTC.

This clonotype was counted a single time. The chain uses TRBV16 and TRBJ2-2, with D maybe TRBD2 (5 bases). Germline CDR1 and CDR2: KGHSY and FQNENV. Trimming removed 1 base from V and 6 bases from J, with 9 bases in between. The CDR3 spans 14 residues. The CDR3 bases are TGTGCCAGCAGCCAATTAGGAGGCGCCGGGGAGCTGTTTTTT. It is translated as CASSQLGGAGELFF.

The sample holds many counts of this clonotype. The chain uses TRBV28 and TRBJ2-7, with no clear D. The CDR3 has 15 residues. CDR1 and CDR2 (germline): MDHEN, SYDVKM. V was clipped by 5 bases and J by 0 bases, with 14 bases between them. CDR3 region: CASSPPWGSSYEQYF. The CDR3 nucleotides read TGTGCCAGCAGTCCCCCCTGGGGATCCTCCTACGAGCAGTACTTC.

This clonotype has at least ten counts. The chain uses TRBV4-1 and TRBJ2-5; D might be TRBD1 or TRBD2, each matching 5 bases. V lost 0 bases and J 4 bases, leaving 15 bases between the germline ends. The CDR3 is 16 residues long. CDR1 is MGHRA and CDR2 is YSYEKL in the germline V gene. The DNA for the CDR3 is TGCGCCAGCAGCCAAGATGACAGTTCCGGAGGAGAGACCCAGTACTTC. Protein product: CASSQDDSSGGETQYF.

The chain links TRBV6-2 or TRBV6-3 to TRBJ2-7; 13 bases agree with TRBD2. V shed 0 bases, J shed 4 bases, and the junction held 3 bases outside the gene matches. Germline V gene lookup returns CDR1 MNHEY and CDR2 SVGEGT. The CDR3 extends over 16 amino acids. Here the CDR3 DNA reads TGTGCCAGCAGTTACTCTAGGACTAGCGGGAGTTACGAGCAGTACTTC. It translates to CASSYSRTSGSYEQYF.

This clonotype was found many times. This chain links TRBV28 with TRBJ2-2; TRBD2 is a possible D gene (7 bases). The V gene lost 7 bases and the J gene lost 8 bases, with 26 bases spanning the gap. The CDR3 sequence is 17 residues long. Germline CDR1 MDHEN, CDR2 SYDVKM. The CDR3, as DNA: TGTGCCAGCAATTTCATATTGGGGGGGCTGAACCGTGGGGAGCTGTTTTTT. Protein product: CASNFILGGLNRGELFF. Filled out from reference TRBV28 and TRBJ2-2, the complete variable domain reads DVKVTQSSRYLVKRTGEKVFLECVQDMDHENMFWYRQDPGLGLRLIYFSYDVKMKEKGDIPEGYSVSREKKERFSLILESASTNQTSMYLCASNFILGGLNRGELFFGEGSRLTVL.

This chain connects TRBV9 to TRBJ1-3; D ambiguous. Germline loops: CDR1 SGDLS, CDR2 YYNGEE. The CDR3 consists of 17 residues. V gave up 4 bases and J gave up 0 bases, with 17 bases separating them. As DNA, the CDR3 is TGTGCCAGCAGCTACTCATCCGGGCGTGGCTCTGGAAACACCATATATTTT. As protein: CASSYSSGRGSGNTIYF. Full variable domain (outside the CDR3, taken from reference TRBV9 and TRBJ1-3): DSGVTQTPKHLITATGQRVTLRCSPRSGDLSVYWYQQSLDQGLQFLIQYYNGEERAKGNILERFSAQQFPDLHSELNLSSLELGDSALYFCASSYSSGRGSGNTIYFGEGSWLTVV.

This clonotype was seen repeatedly, ten times or more. The chain links TRBV2 to TRBJ1-3; 8 positions match TRBD1. The CDR3 is 15 amino acids. CDR1 and CDR2 (germline): SNHLY, FYNNEI. With 6 bases clipped from V and 3 bases from J, the junction kept 7 bases outside the gene matches. The CDR3 sequence is CASSPGTGIGNTIYF. For the CDR3, the DNA is TGTGCCAGCAGCCCCGGGACAGGCATTGGAAACACCATATATTTT. Supplemented by reference TRBV2 and TRBJ1-3, the full variable domain reads EPEVTQTPSHQVTQMGQEVILRCVPISNHLYFYWYRQILGQKVEFLVSFYNNEISEKSEIFDDQFSVERPDGSNFTLKIRSTKLEDSAMYFCASSPGTGIGNTIYFGEGSWLTVV.

This clonotype appeared many times. This chain uses TRBV11-2 with TRBJ2-7; D might be TRBD2 (5 bases). This CDR3 is 14 amino acids long. V lost 5 bases, J lost 2 bases, and 13 bases lay in between. Germline CDR1 SGHAT, CDR2 FQNNGV. CDR3 protein: CASSLSVLPYEQYF. The CDR3 region has the DNA TGTGCCAGCAGCCTTAGCGTACTCCCCTACGAGCAGTACTTC. The variable domain in full, completed from reference TRBV11-2 and TRBJ2-7, reads EAGVAQSPRYKIIEKRQSVAFWCNPISGHATLYWYQQILGQGPKLLIQFQNNGVVDDSQLPKDRFSAERLKGVDSTLKIQPAKLEDSAVYLCASSLSVLPYEQYFGPGTRLTVT.

This chain links TRBV28 with TRBJ1-2, with D unresolved. The germline V gene encodes CDR1 MDHEN and CDR2 SYDVKM. The CDR3 contains 12 residues. V shed 2 bases and J shed 7 bases, with 8 bases lying between them. In nucleotides, the CDR3 is TGTGCCAGCAGTTTAGACGGTTTTGGCTACACCTTC. This sequence encodes CASSLDGFGYTF.

The chain has TRBV6-5 and TRBJ2-7; the D gene is possibly TRBD2 (6 bases). The CDR3 loop spans 16 amino acids. Germline V gene lookup returns CDR1 MNHEY and CDR2 SVGAGI. Deletions cut 3 bases from V and 2 bases from J, with 17 bases between. In DNA form, the CDR3 reads TGTGCCAGCAGTTATAATAGCGGTCGTCCTACCTACGAGCAGTACTTC. Amino acids: CASSYNSGRPTYEQYF.

This clonotype was observed a few times. J is TRBJ1-2 and V is TRBV12-3 or TRBV12-4; 7 bases are a match to TRBD1. The V and J ends lost 5 bases and 3 bases, in that order; junction bases with no gene match: 6. This CDR3 has 14 amino acids. This CDR3 reads CASSLGTDHYGYTF. CDR3 coding DNA: TGTGCCAGCAGTCTCGGGACAGACCACTATGGCTACACCTTC.

This clonotype was observed at least ten times. The chain links TRBV20-1 to TRBJ2-7; D is uncertain. Germline V gene lookup returns CDR1 DFQATT and CDR2 SNEGSKA (reference sequence). Trimming shortened V by 0 bases and J by 4 bases, and 7 bases separated the two germline ends. The CDR3 is made up of 12 amino acids. DNA of the CDR3: TGCAGTGCTAGAGATGATCAGTACGAGCAGTACTTC. Its protein product is CSARDDQYEQYF.

The gene calls are TRBV12-3 or TRBV12-4 and TRBJ2-2; D gene unclear. V shed 4 bases and J shed 6 bases, with 6 bases lying between them. The CDR3 runs 12 residues. The CDR3: CASSSYSGELFF. For the CDR3, the DNA is TGTGCCAGCAGTTCCTATTCCGGGGAGCTGTTTTTT.

This clonotype was observed at least ten times. The V and J genes are TRBV6-1 and TRBJ1-2, with D possibly TRBD1 on 6 matching bases. CDR3 length: 14 residues. Trimming took 6 bases from V and 3 from J, leaving 14 bases between them. Per the germline V gene, CDR1 is MNHNS and CDR2 is SASEGT. As DNA, the CDR3 is TGTGCCAGCAGACCCGACAGGAGGTACTATGGCTACACCTTC. It encodes CASRPDRRYYGYTF.

At least ten counts were recorded for this clonotype. J is TRBJ2-5 and V is TRBV6-1; TRBD1 matches at 9 bases. The V segment lost 7 bases and the J segment 5 bases; nucleotides outside the gene matches: 14. The germline V gene encodes CDR1 MNHNS and CDR2 SASEGT. The CDR3 totals 16 residues. The CDR3 nucleotides read TGTGCCAGCAACCTCATACAGGGGGCGCTGGGGGAGACCCAGTACTTC. This sequence encodes CASNLIQGALGETQYF.

The genes are TRBV7-6 and TRBJ2-2; 7 bases are a match to TRBD2. Unmatched junction bases numbered 0, after V lost 1 base and J lost 7 bases. Germline CDR1 is SGHVS and CDR2 is FNYEAQ. There are 13 residues in the CDR3. CDR3 sequence (DNA): TGTGCCAGCAGCTTAGAGCGGGGCGGGGAGCTGTTTTTT. This gives the protein CASSLERGGELFF. The whole variable domain, filled in from reference TRBV7-6 and TRBJ2-2, reads GAGVSQSPRYKVTKRGQDVALRCDPISGHVSLYWYRQALGQGPEFLTYFNYEAQQDKSGLPNDRFSAERPEGSISTLTIQRTEQRDSAMYRCASSLERGGELFFGEGSRLTVL.

This clonotype appeared many times. The chain joins TRBV5-1 to TRBJ1-5; TRBD1 might be the D (5 bases). CDR3 size: 14 residues. Germline CDR1 and CDR2: SGHRS and YFSETQ. With 0 bases removed from V and 9 bases from J, the gap between germline ends came to 13 bases. CDR3 DNA sequence: TGCGCCAGCAGCTTGGAGCAGGGTCAGGGGCCCCAGCATTTT. Amino acids: CASSLEQGQGPQHF.

This clonotype occurred many times. V gene TRBV3-1 combines with J gene TRBJ1-5; TRBD1 is a possible D gene (5 bases). CDR1 and CDR2 (germline): LGHDT, YNNKEL (reference sequence). CDR3 length equals 14 residues. Trimming removed 4 bases from V and 3 bases from J, with 10 bases in between. The CDR3 spells CASSPEGINQPQHF. CDR3 DNA: TGTGCCAGCAGCCCTGAGGGGATCAATCAGCCCCAGCATTTT.

This clonotype was counted ten times or more. The gene calls are TRBV28 and TRBJ2-7; D may be TRBD2 (5 bases). V lost 6 bases to trimming and J lost 5 bases, with 20 bases between them. Germline V gene sequence: CDR1 MDHEN, CDR2 SYDVKM. CDR3 length: 15 residues. In nucleotides, the CDR3 is TGTGCCAGCAGCCCCGGGCCGGGGTTGAGGAACGAGCAGTACTTC. This translates into CASSPGPGLRNEQYF. Based on the CDR3 plus reference TRBV28 and TRBJ2-7, the full variable domain is DVKVTQSSRYLVKRTGEKVFLECVQDMDHENMFWYRQDPGLGLRLIYFSYDVKMKEKGDIPEGYSVSREKKERFSLILESASTNQTSMYLCASSPGPGLRNEQYFGPGTRLTVT.

This clonotype was found many times. CDR3 residues: CASSFLSPGTESSNQPQHF. CDR3 DNA: TGTGCCAGCAGTTTTCTTTCGCCCGGGACAGAATCTAGCAATCAGCCCCAGCATTTT. This rearrangement joins TRBV12-3 or TRBV12-4 to TRBJ1-5, with TRBD1 identical over 7 bases. J gave up 0 bases and V 3 bases, and 14 bases lay outside the gene matches. The CDR3 runs 19 residues.

This clonotype came up many times. The chain joins TRBV27 to TRBJ1-2; tentative D call: TRBD1 (6 bases). Germline lookup yields CDR1 MNHEY and CDR2 SMNVEV (reference sequence). V lost 1 base and J lost 6, with 12 bases in between. The CDR3 has 14 amino acids. CDR3 in amino acids: CASSLYWGHHGYTF. The CDR3 DNA is TGTGCCAGCAGTTTATACTGGGGACACCATGGCTACACCTTC.